This record concerns one TCR beta chain sequence. TCRdb's table, derived via immunoSEQ multiplex PCR, lists solely in-frame clones and lacks some. The sample carries approximately 85,000 clones, roughly nine tenths recorded once. The J segment lost 2 bases and the V segment lost 0 bases, leaving 7 bases of the junction unmatched. The V gene's germline CDR1 is KGHSH and CDR2 LQKENI. There are 19 residues in the CDR3. The data were taken from a study of control samples from healthy donors and cancer patients. This receptor was taken from a woman in her sixties or seventies in good health. The chain employs TRBV18 and TRBJ2-3, with 14 bases aligning to TRBD2. The sequencing sample was made of blood. CDR3 nucleotide sequence: TGTGCCAGCTCACCACCTGGACTAGCGGGGGGCAGGCTCACAGATACGCAGTATTTT. The encoded protein is CASSPPGLAGGRLTDTQYF.